Listed below are T cell receptor beta chains from one sample, sequenced in a study of spatial heterogeneity in lung cancer. TCRdb processed the 5' RACE reads anew with MiXCR; each CDR3 protein has one entry. This sample yields tens of thousands of distinct CDR3 sequences, of which under 8% are seen a single time; 14% belongs to the top ten. Specimen: PBMCs, collected at surgery. Receptor source: a male donor with early-stage non-small cell lung cancer. CDR3s include the opening cysteine and the closing phenylalanine or tryptophan. A D gene is named only where the DNA matches it firmly. Size is omitted from some rows. Given values are once, few, many or a class for expanded clones.

J gene,V gene,clone size,D gene,CDR3 protein,CDR3 DNA
TRBJ2-3,TRBV28,.,TRBD2,CASSLSRGGRGADTQYF,TGTGCCAGCAGCCTTAGCCGGGGGGGGAGAGGCGCAGATACGCAGTATTTT
TRBJ2-7,TRBV5-1,medium-sized,.,CASAWAGSDEQYF,TGCGCCAGTGCCTGGGCAGGGTCAGACGAGCAGTACTTC
TRBJ2-5,TRBV11-2,medium-sized,.,CASSFTRRETQYF,TGTGCCAGCAGCTTCACGAGGAGAGAGACCCAGTACTTC
TRBJ2-1,TRBV29-1,many,TRBD2,CSVRAGNRLNEQFF,TGCAGCGTGAGAGCGGGGAACAGACTCAATGAGCAGTTCTTC
TRBJ2-1,TRBV5-1,many,.,CASSLLSGDNEQFF,TGCGCCAGCAGCTTGCTCTCTGGGGATAATGAGCAGTTCTTC
TRBJ2-3,TRBV20-1,many,.,CSASVSGGPRSTQYF,TGCAGTGCCAGCGTATCGGGGGGCCCCCGCAGTACGCAGTATTTT
TRBJ2-1,TRBV10-3,.,.,CAISVAFSYNEQFF,TGTGCCATCAGTGTGGCGTTTTCCTACAATGAGCAGTTCTTC
TRBJ1-2,TRBV28,many,.,CASSSGLTDFYGYTF,TGTGCCAGCAGTTCCGGCCTCACAGATTTCTATGGCTACACCTTC
TRBJ2-5,TRBV7-2,.,TRBD1,CASSERQGQGQTQYF,TGTGCCAGCAGCGAAAGACAGGGTCAAGGTCAGACCCAGTACTTC
TRBJ2-1,TRBV11-2,many,TRBD1,CASNSPDRGIDEQFF,TGTGCCAGCAATTCCCCGGACAGGGGTATCGATGAGCAGTTCTTC
TRBJ2-5,TRBV28,many,.,CASRVGLAAQETQYF,TGTGCCAGCAGAGTGGGGTTAGCCGCGCAAGAGACCCAGTACTTC
TRBJ2-3,TRBV5-4,few,TRBD2,CASSRDRLAGLGTDTQYF,TGTGCCAGCAGCAGAGATAGACTAGCGGGGCTCGGCACAGATACGCAGTATTTT
TRBJ2-5,TRBV12-3/TRBV12-4,.,.,CASSFGRQETQYF,TGTGCCAGCAGTTTTGGTAGGCAAGAGACCCAGTACTTC
TRBJ2-5,TRBV7-8,few,.,CASSELQGALETQYF,TGTGCCAGCAGCGAACTACAGGGAGCTTTGGAGACCCAGTACTTC
TRBJ2-5,TRBV4-1,many,.,CASSQVPGVGTQYF,TGCGCCAGCAGCCAAGTGCCGGGGGTCGGGACCCAGTACTTC
TRBJ1-1,TRBV19,few,.,CASIPDSNTEAFF,TGTGCCAGTATCCCCGACAGCAACACTGAAGCTTTCTTT
TRBJ2-7,TRBV6-5,.,.,CASSPGAYEQYF,TGTGCCAGCAGCCCCGGGGCCTACGAGCAGTACTTC
TRBJ1-5,TRBV20-1,few,.,CSGGRINQPQHF,TGCAGTGGTGGCAGAATAAATCAGCCCCAGCATTTT
TRBJ2-7,TRBV18,many,TRBD2,CASSPPSSGFYEQYF,TGTGCCAGCTCACCACCCTCTAGCGGGTTCTACGAGCAGTACTTC
TRBJ2-3,TRBV20-1,many,.,CSASPKDTQYF,TGCAGTGCGTCCCCGAAAGATACGCAGTATTTT
TRBJ2-5,TRBV18,.,.,CASSPQARETQYF,TGTGCCAGCTCACCCCAAGCGAGAGAGACCCAGTACTTC
TRBJ1-1,TRBV12-3/TRBV12-4,many,.,CASSLGGATEAFF,TGTGCCAGCAGTTTGGGGGGCGCGACTGAAGCTTTCTTT
TRBJ1-2,TRBV15,few,.,CATSRDGLQLGYGYTF,TGTGCCACCAGCAGAGATGGCCTCCAGCTAGGCTATGGCTACACCTTC
TRBJ2-1,TRBV2,.,TRBD2,CASSGLAGVYNEQFF,TGTGCCAGCAGTGGACTAGCGGGGGTCTACAATGAGCAGTTCTTC
TRBJ1-2,TRBV12-3/TRBV12-4,few,TRBD1,CASRGQANYGYTF,TGTGCCAGCAGGGGACAGGCAAACTATGGCTACACCTTC
TRBJ2-7,TRBV7-9,many,TRBD2,CASSPGRSTYEQYF,TGTGCCAGCAGCCCCGGGAGGTCTACCTACGAGCAGTACTTC
TRBJ1-5,TRBV5-4,.,.,CASSFGQGRNNQPQHF,.
TRBJ2-2,TRBV7-2,many,TRBD2,CASSLAGLGDFTGELFF,TGTGCCAGCAGCTTAGCGGGACTAGGGGATTTCACCGGGGAGCTGTTTTTT
TRBJ1-4,TRBV18,.,.,CASSPPNEKLFF,TGTGCCAGCTCACCACCGAATGAAAAACTGTTTTTT
TRBJ2-3,TRBV27,many,TRBD2,CASSPFTGTSGRDTQYF,TGTGCCAGCAGTCCCTTCACCGGGACTAGCGGGAGAGATACGCAGTATTTT
TRBJ1-2,TRBV4-2,many,.,CASSPRDVAYGYTF,TGTGCCAGCAGCCCCCGGGACGTCGCCTATGGCTACACCTTC
TRBJ2-6,TRBV9,.,.,CASSVVSGANVLTF,TGTGCCAGCAGCGTAGTGTCTGGGGCCAACGTCCTGACTTTC
TRBJ1-2,TRBV5-5,many,.,CASSSGFWEAVGYTF,TGTGCCAGCAGCTCCGGCTTCTGGGAGGCGGTTGGCTACACCTTC
TRBJ2-2,TRBV28,many,.,CASSLWVQMNTGELFF,TGTGCCAGCAGTTTATGGGTTCAAATGAACACCGGGGAGCTGTTTTTT
TRBJ1-5,TRBV3-1,.,TRBD1,CASSQDPPTGGQPQHF,TGTGCCAGCAGCCAAGATCCCCCTACAGGGGGGCAGCCCCAGCATTTT
TRBJ1-2,TRBV11-2,medium-sized,TRBD1,CASSPGQGANYGYTF,TGTGCCAGCAGCCCGGGACAGGGTGCTAACTATGGCTACACCTTC
TRBJ2-7,TRBV3-1,.,.,CASSQKGSRQYF,TGTGCCAGCAGCCAAAAGGGCTCACGGCAGTACTTC
TRBJ1-5,TRBV7-3,.,TRBD1,CASSPTRHRGNRLNQPQHF,TGTGCCAGCAGCCCGACAAGACACAGGGGGAACCGGCTAAATCAGCCCCAGCATTTT
TRBJ2-7,TRBV27,.,TRBD1,CASSTRDRGSYEQYF,TGTGCCAGCAGCACCCGGGACAGGGGGTCCTACGAGCAGTACTTC
TRBJ2-1,TRBV5-6,many,TRBD2,CASSLDAGTRMHNEQFF,TGTGCCAGCAGCTTGGACGCAGGGACTAGAATGCACAATGAGCAGTTCTTC